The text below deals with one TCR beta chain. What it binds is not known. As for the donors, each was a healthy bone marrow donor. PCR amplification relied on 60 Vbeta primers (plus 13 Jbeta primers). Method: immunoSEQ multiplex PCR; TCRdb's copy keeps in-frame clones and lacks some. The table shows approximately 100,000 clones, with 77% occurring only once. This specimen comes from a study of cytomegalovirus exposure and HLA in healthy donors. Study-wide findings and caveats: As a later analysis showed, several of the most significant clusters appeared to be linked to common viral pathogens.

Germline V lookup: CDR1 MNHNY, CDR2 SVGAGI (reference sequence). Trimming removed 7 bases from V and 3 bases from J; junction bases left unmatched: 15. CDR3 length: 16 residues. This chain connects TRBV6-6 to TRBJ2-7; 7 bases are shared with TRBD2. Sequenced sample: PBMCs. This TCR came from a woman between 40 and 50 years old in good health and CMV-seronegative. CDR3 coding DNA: TGTGCCAGCAACGAGATCCTGGGACTACCAAACTACGAGCAGTACTTC. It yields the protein CASNEILGLPNYEQYF.